Listed below are T cell receptor beta chains from one sample, sequenced in a study of T cell responses to AZD1222 COVID-19 vaccine. The data were produced by immunoSEQ multiplex PCR, yet TCRdb's version contains in-frame clones alone and is incomplete. Found here are some 160,000 clones, roughly 93% of them singletons; the top ten hold about 0.9%. Specimen: peripheral blood, collected on day 0 of AZD1222 vaccination. All receptors derive from an adult in good health. Both conserved end residues are part of each CDR3. Fields, in order: J gene, D gene, V gene, clone size, CDR3 protein, CDR3 DNA. D genes are given only for firm matches. The size field is filled for only some rows; it gives once, few, many or a size class.

j_gene: TRBJ1-2; d_gene: TRBD1; v_gene: TRBV6-5; abundance: .; CDR3aa: CASSSRTGGDYGYTF; CDR3nt: TGTGCCAGCAGTTCTAGGACAGGGGGGGACTATGGCTACACCTTC
j_gene: TRBJ1-2; d_gene: .; v_gene: TRBV19; abundance: .; CDR3aa: CASARGPPPNYGYTF; CDR3nt: TGTGCCAGTGCGAGGGGTCCGCCGCCTAACTATGGCTACACCTTC
j_gene: TRBJ2-5; d_gene: TRBD2; v_gene: TRBV27; abundance: .; CDR3aa: CASSLGTTRETQYF; CDR3nt: TGTGCCAGCAGTTTGGGGACTACCCGGGAGACCCAGTACTTC
j_gene: TRBJ2-5; d_gene: TRBD2; v_gene: TRBV19; abundance: .; CDR3aa: CASSIGTSVQETQYF; CDR3nt: TGTGCCAGTAGTATTGGGACTAGCGTGCAAGAGACCCAGTACTTC
j_gene: TRBJ2-5; d_gene: .; v_gene: TRBV6-6; abundance: .; CDR3aa: CASSLEGETQYF; CDR3nt: TGTGCCAGCAGCTTGGAGGGGGAGACCCAGTACTTC
j_gene: TRBJ2-3; d_gene: TRBD2; v_gene: TRBV19; abundance: .; CDR3aa: CASSTLRGKVTDTQYF; CDR3nt: TGTGCCAGTAGTACTTTGCGGGGGAAGGTCACAGATACGCAGTATTTT
j_gene: TRBJ1-2; d_gene: .; v_gene: TRBV9; abundance: .; CDR3aa: CASSVAPVQEAIDYGYTF; CDR3nt: TGTGCCAGCAGCGTAGCACCGGTACAGGAAGCAATCGACTATGGCTACACCTTC
j_gene: TRBJ1-1; d_gene: .; v_gene: TRBV15; abundance: .; CDR3aa: CATSRERTVNTEAFF; CDR3nt: TGTGCCACCAGCAGAGAGAGGACAGTGAACACTGAAGCTTTCTTT
j_gene: TRBJ2-1; d_gene: TRBD1; v_gene: TRBV29-1; abundance: .; CDR3aa: CSVEADWDRARFF; CDR3nt: TGCAGCGTTGAAGCTGACTGGGACAGGGCAAGGTTCTTC
j_gene: TRBJ1-6; d_gene: TRBD1; v_gene: TRBV4-2; abundance: .; CDR3aa: CASSLTGSNSPLHF; CDR3nt: TGTGCCAGCAGCCTGACAGGGAGTAATTCACCCCTCCACTTT
j_gene: TRBJ2-1; d_gene: .; v_gene: TRBV7-2; abundance: .; CDR3aa: CASSLSWIWDEQFF; CDR3nt: TGTGCCAGCAGCTTATCATGGATCTGGGATGAGCAGTTCTTC
j_gene: TRBJ1-1; d_gene: TRBD1; v_gene: TRBV6-2/TRBV6-3; abundance: once; CDR3aa: CASSYWNQGALNTEAFF; CDR3nt: TGTGCCAGCAGCTACTGGAACCAGGGGGCCCTGAACACTGAAGCTTTCTTT